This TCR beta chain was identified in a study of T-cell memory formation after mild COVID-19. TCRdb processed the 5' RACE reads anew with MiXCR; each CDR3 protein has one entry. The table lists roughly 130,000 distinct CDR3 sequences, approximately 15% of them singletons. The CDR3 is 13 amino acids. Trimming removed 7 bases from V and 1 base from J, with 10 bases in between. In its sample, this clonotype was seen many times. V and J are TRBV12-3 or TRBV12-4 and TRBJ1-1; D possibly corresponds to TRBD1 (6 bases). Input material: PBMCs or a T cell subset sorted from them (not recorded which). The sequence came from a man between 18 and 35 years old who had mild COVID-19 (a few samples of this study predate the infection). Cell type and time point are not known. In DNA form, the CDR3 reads TGTGCCAGCATCAGGGACACGAACACTGAAGCTTTCTTT. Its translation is CASIRDTNTEAFF.